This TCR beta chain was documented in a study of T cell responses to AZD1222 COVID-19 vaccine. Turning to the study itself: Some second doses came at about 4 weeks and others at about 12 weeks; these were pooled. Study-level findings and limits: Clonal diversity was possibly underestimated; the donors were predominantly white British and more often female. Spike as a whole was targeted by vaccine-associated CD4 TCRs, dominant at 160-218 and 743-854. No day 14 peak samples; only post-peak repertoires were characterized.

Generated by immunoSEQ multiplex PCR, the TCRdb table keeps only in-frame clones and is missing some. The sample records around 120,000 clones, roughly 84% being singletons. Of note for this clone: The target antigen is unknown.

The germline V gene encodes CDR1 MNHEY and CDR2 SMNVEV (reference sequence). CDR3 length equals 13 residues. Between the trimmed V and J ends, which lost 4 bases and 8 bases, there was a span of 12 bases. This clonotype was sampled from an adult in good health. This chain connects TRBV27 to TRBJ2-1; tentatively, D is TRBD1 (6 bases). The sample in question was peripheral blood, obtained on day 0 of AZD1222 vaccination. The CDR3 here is CASSSQGSHEQFF. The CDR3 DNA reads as TGTGCCAGCAGTTCTCAGGGGTCCCATGAGCAGTTCTTC.